The 30 T cell receptor beta chains in this list originate from one sample, sequenced in a study of cytomegalovirus exposure and HLA in healthy donors. Profiling relied on immunoSEQ multiplex PCR, and the TCRdb table lists in-frame clones only, not all of them. The sample lists more than 110,000 clones; roughly nine tenths were seen once. The sample comprised PBMCs. The receptors come from a man younger than 30 in good health and CMV-seronegative.

The chain is built from TRBV5-6 and TRBJ1-1, with 9 bases lining up with TRBD1. CDR1 SGHDT and CDR2 YYEEEE come from the germline V gene. V gave up 2 bases and J gave up 4 bases; unmatched junction bases: 6. This CDR3 is 15 amino acids long. CDR3 region: CASSFPGQGRTEAFF. In DNA, the CDR3 is TGTGCCAGCAGCTTCCCGGGACAGGGCCGCACTGAAGCTTTCTTT.

The chain recombines TRBV6-5 with TRBJ2-1; 9 nucleotides agree with TRBD2. Trimming removed 0 bases from V and 10 bases from J; junction bases left unmatched: 7. From germline, CDR1 is MNHEY and CDR2 SVGAGI. The CDR3 spans 15 residues. The CDR3 DNA reads TGTGCCAGCAGTTACTCACGCGGGGGGGGGTTCGAGCAGTTCTTC. Encoded protein: CASSYSRGGGFEQFF.

The chain joins TRBV15 to TRBJ2-1, with 14 bases that match TRBD2. Germline CDR1 LNHNV, CDR2 YYDKDF (reference sequence). The CDR3 contains 17 residues. Trimming removed 3 bases from V and 1 base from J; junction bases left unmatched: 2. CDR3 DNA: TGTGCCACCAGCAGCGGACTAGCGGGAGGTTCCTACAATGAGCAGTTCTTC. Translation: CATSSGLAGGSYNEQFF. The full variable domain, its missing parts supplied by reference TRBV15 and TRBJ2-1, is DAMVIQNPRYQVTQFGKPVTLSCSQTLNHNVMYWYQQKSSQAPKLLFHYYDKDFNNEADTPDNFQSRRPNTSFCFLDIRSPGLGDTAMYLCATSSGLAGGSYNEQFFGPGTRLTVL.

The chain joins TRBV2 to TRBJ1-3; 8 bases align to TRBD1. There are 14 residues in the CDR3. Germline trimming cut 3 bases from V and 4 bases from J; bases unmatched to any gene: 2. CDR1 and CDR2 (germline): SNHLY, FYNNEI. This CDR3 reads CASSDRTGGNTIYF. CDR3 DNA sequence: TGTGCCAGCAGTGACCGGACAGGGGGAAACACCATATATTTT.

This clone was counted only a few times. V is TRBV2 and J is TRBJ2-7; D is unclear. The germline V gene has CDR1 SNHLY and CDR2 FYNNEI. The CDR3 covers 12 residues. The ends were cut back, 5 bases at V and 3 bases at J, with 8 bases in the middle. This CDR3 reads CASSYSDYEQYF. The CDR3 nucleotides read TGTGCCAGCAGTTACAGTGACTACGAGCAGTACTTC.

The chain has TRBV6-1 and TRBJ1-2, with 8 bases that match TRBD1. The germline V gene encodes CDR1 MNHNS and CDR2 SASEGT. The CDR3 runs 14 residues. J gave up 4 bases and V 6 bases, and 7 bases lay outside the gene matches. The CDR3 DNA reads as TGTGCCAGCAGACGGACAGGGCGAACCTATGGCTACACCTTC. This translates into CASRRTGRTYGYTF.

The rearrangement links TRBV30 to TRBJ1-1; no clear D. Per germline, CDR1 GTSNPN and CDR2 SVGIG (reference sequence). Trimming took off 3 bases at V and 0 bases at J, with 23 bases between the two ends. The length of the CDR3 is 18 residues. The CDR3 is CAWRSGNWVYYMNTEAFF. The CDR3 nucleotides read TGTGCCTGGAGGTCGGGGAATTGGGTTTATTATATGAACACTGAAGCTTTCTTT.

The chain couples TRBV30 to TRBJ1-2, with D unclear. CDR3 length: 11 residues. CDR1 GTSNPN and CDR2 SVGIG come from the germline V gene (reference sequence). V was cut by 3 bases and J by 1 base, with 3 bases left in between. CDR3 loop: CAWSNNYGYTF. CDR3 coding DNA: TGTGCCTGGAGCAATAACTATGGCTACACCTTC.

The V and J genes are TRBV7-9 and TRBJ1-3; weak D call: TRBD1 (6 bases). Deletions cut 3 bases from V and 4 bases from J, with 7 bases between. The germline CDR1 and CDR2 sequences are SEHNR and FQNEAQ (reference sequence). CDR3 length equals 13 residues. The CDR3 bases are TGTGCCAGCAGCTTCGGACAGGGAAACACCATATATTTT. Translation: CASSFGQGNTIYF.

The chain couples TRBV4-2 to TRBJ2-1; TRBD2 agrees at 11 bases. V lost 3 bases to trimming and J lost 5 bases; unmatched junction nucleotides: 6. CDR1 is LGHNA and CDR2 is YNFKEQ in the germline V gene. The CDR3 contains 16 residues. The CDR3 sequence is CASSQDSGGGNNEQFF. The CDR3 DNA is TGTGCCAGCAGCCAGGATAGCGGGGGGGGAAACAATGAGCAGTTCTTC.

The V and J genes are TRBV5-4 and TRBJ1-1, with D possibly TRBD1 on 5 matching bases. This CDR3 spans 13 amino acids. The V end lost 5 bases, the J end lost 8 bases, and 16 bases lay between the germline ends. Germline lookup yields CDR1 SGHNT and CDR2 YYREEE (reference sequence). The DNA for the CDR3 is TGTGCCAGCAGTCGTACAGGTCGCGGAGAAGCTTTCTTT. Its translation is CASSRTGRGEAFF.

The chain carries TRBV5-6 and TRBJ1-2, with D possibly TRBD1 on 6 matching bases. In germline, CDR1 is SGHDT, CDR2 YYEEEE. V gave up 1 base and J gave up 2 bases, with 12 bases separating them. This CDR3 is 15 amino acids long. The DNA for the CDR3 is TGTGCCAGCAGCTTGTTTGGGGGCGCGAACTATGGCTACACCTTC. As protein: CASSLFGGANYGYTF. The full variable domain, completed using reference TRBV5-6 and TRBJ1-2, is DAGVTQSPTHLIKTRGQQVTLRCSPKSGHDTVSWYQQALGQGPQFIFQYYEEEERQRGNFPDRFSGHQFPNYSSELNVNALLLGDSALYLCASSLFGGANYGYTFGSGTRLTVV.

V and J are TRBV9 and TRBJ2-3, with TRBD2 matching over 11 bases. This CDR3 spans 15 amino acids. CDR1 is SGDLS and CDR2 is YYNGEE in the germline V gene. J was trimmed by 4 bases and V by 2 bases; bases with no gene match: 3. Here the CDR3 reads CASSVSGRVPDTQYF. The CDR3 nucleotides read TGTGCCAGCAGCGTTAGCGGGAGGGTGCCAGATACGCAGTATTTT.

The chain employs TRBV18 and TRBJ2-1; weak D call: TRBD2 (5 bases). The CDR3 covers 15 residues. Trimming cost V 2 bases and J 3 bases, with 11 bases left between them. CDR1 is KGHSH and CDR2 is LQKENI in the germline V gene. This chain's CDR3 is CASSPGGMGYNEQFF. The DNA for the CDR3 is TGTGCCAGCTCACCAGGAGGAATGGGCTACAATGAGCAGTTCTTC. The full variable domain, completed using reference TRBV18 and TRBJ2-1, is NAGVMQNPRHLVRRRGQEARLRCSPMKGHSHVYWYRQLPEEGLKFMVYLQKENIIDESGMPKERFSAEFPKEGPSILRIQQVVRGDSAAYFCASSPGGMGYNEQFFGPGTRLTVL.

The J gene is TRBJ1-5, the V gene TRBV27; no definite D call. Germline CDR1 is MNHEY and CDR2 is SMNVEV (reference sequence). V dropped 5 bases and J dropped 3 bases, with 8 bases sitting between them. This CDR3 has 13 amino acids. The CDR3 DNA follows: TGTGCCAGCAGTACGGTGAACAATCAGCCCCAGCATTTT. The encoded protein is CASSTVNNQPQHF.

The chain uses TRBV18 and TRBJ2-1; the D gene is possibly TRBD2 (6 bases). The CDR3 runs 17 residues. The V gene lost 2 bases and the J gene lost 0 bases, with 14 bases spanning the gap. Germline CDR1 is KGHSH and CDR2 is LQKENI. The CDR3 loop is CASSPAVPGGSYNEQFF. The CDR3 nucleotides are TGTGCCAGCTCACCAGCGGTACCCGGGGGCTCCTACAATGAGCAGTTCTTC.

This clone was recorded only once. The chain carries TRBV18 and TRBJ2-3, with 11 bases identical to TRBD2. CDR1 is KGHSH and CDR2 is LQKENI in the germline V gene. This CDR3 has 17 amino acids. V gave up 1 base and J gave up 1 base; unmatched junction bases: 4. The CDR3 loop is CASSPLEGLAGTDTQYF. The CDR3 DNA reads TGTGCCAGCTCACCACTAGAGGGACTAGCGGGCACAGATACGCAGTATTTT.

The gene calls are TRBV11-2 and TRBJ1-4, with 7 bases lining up with TRBD1. Trimming at V came to 5 bases and at J to 8 bases, leaving 8 bases not matched to a gene. This CDR3 has 14 residues. The germline V gene has CDR1 SGHAT and CDR2 FQNNGV. This CDR3 is CASSTGQAREKLFF. In DNA, the CDR3 is TGTGCCAGCAGCACTGGACAGGCGAGGGAAAAACTGTTTTTT.

The rearrangement uses TRBV5-6 and TRBJ1-1; D gene ambiguous. This CDR3 comprises 17 residues. Trimming took 4 bases from V and 2 from J, leaving 21 bases between them. In germline, CDR1 is SGHDT, CDR2 YYEEEE. The CDR3 nucleotides read TGTGCCAGCAGCCCACTCCGGGAAGGGAGAAGAAACACTGAAGCTTTCTTT. It translates to CASSPLREGRRNTEAFF.

The chain couples TRBV6-1 to TRBJ2-7, with 7 bases identical to TRBD2. This CDR3 has 13 amino acids. Trimming removed 7 bases from V and 5 bases from J; junction bases left unmatched: 8. Germline CDR1 is MNHNS and CDR2 is SASEGT. The CDR3 bases are TGTGCCAGCACCTGGGGAGGGGCCGACGAGCAGTACTTC. This codes for CASTWGGADEQYF.

A single count supports this clone. The rearrangement uses TRBV30 and TRBJ1-1; D uncertain. The CDR3 spans 14 residues. CDR1 GTSNPN and CDR2 SVGIG come from the germline V gene (reference sequence). V was clipped by 0 bases and J by 1 base, with 9 bases between them. The CDR3 sequence: CAWSVIRGNTEAFF. CDR3 bases: TGTGCCTGGAGTGTAATTCGAGGGAACACTGAAGCTTTCTTT. Supplemented by reference TRBV30 and TRBJ1-1, the full variable domain reads SQTIHQWPATLVQPVGSPLSLECTVEGTSNPNLYWYRQAAGRGLQLLFYSVGIGQISSEVPQNLSASRPQDRQFILSSKKLLLSDSGFYLCAWSVIRGNTEAFFGQGTRLTVV.

The rearrangement links TRBV6-6 to TRBJ2-7; 7 bases align to TRBD1. CDR1 is MNHNY, CDR2 SVGAGI, per germline (reference sequence). V lost 0 bases and J lost 4; bases outside the gene matches: 6. This CDR3 has 15 amino acids. CDR3 region: CASSYSTGQVYEQYF. DNA of the CDR3: TGTGCCAGCAGTTACTCGACTGGACAGGTGTACGAGCAGTACTTC.

This chain joins TRBV7-6 and TRBJ2-5; possible D gene TRBD1, 5 bases. The V end lost 0 bases, the J end lost 5 bases, and 7 bases lay between the germline ends. This CDR3 is built from 13 residues. The V gene's germline CDR1 is SGHVS and CDR2 FNYEAQ. The CDR3 nucleotides read TGTGCCAGCAGCTTAGCCAGGGTGGAGACCCAGTACTTC. This sequence encodes CASSLARVETQYF.

The chain carries TRBV27 and TRBJ2-1; 7 positions match TRBD2. The CDR3 runs to 14 residues. The ends lost 4 bases at V and 5 bases at J; junction bases unmatched: 5. Germline V gene data show CDR1 as MNHEY and CDR2 as SMNVEV (reference sequence). CDR3 sequence (DNA): TGTGCCAGCAGTTGGACTAGTCTAAACAATGAGCAGTTCTTC. Amino acid sequence: CASSWTSLNNEQFF.

This rearrangement joins TRBV5-1 to TRBJ1-5, with TRBD1 identical over 7 bases. CDR1 and CDR2 from the germline V gene are SGHRS and YFSETQ. V dropped 4 bases and J dropped 5; count of bases not matched to a gene: 9. There are 15 residues in the CDR3. For the CDR3, the DNA is TGCGCCAGCAGCCCTACAGGGGCTGTACATCAGCCCCAGCATTTT. It yields the protein CASSPTGAVHQPQHF.

J is TRBJ1-5 and V is TRBV18, with TRBD1 identical over 7 bases. V lost 3 bases and J lost 6; bases outside the gene matches: 5. The CDR3 is 14 amino acids. Germline CDR1 KGHSH, CDR2 LQKENI. This CDR3 is CASSPRQGGQPQHF. As DNA, the CDR3 is TGTGCCAGCTCACCCCGACAGGGCGGTCAGCCCCAGCATTTT.

The CDR3 DNA sequence: TGTGCCAGCAGTACCGACCATTCCGGGACACGGCAGTTCTTC. This encodes CASSTDHSGTRQFF. The chain has TRBV28 and TRBJ2-1, with D maybe TRBD1 (6 bases). Germline V gives CDR1 MDHEN, CDR2 SYDVKM. Trimming took 5 bases from V and 12 from J, leaving 20 bases between them. CDR3 length: 14 amino acids.

The rearrangement joins TRBV5-1 to TRBJ2-7; 9 bases are shared with TRBD1. In germline, CDR1 is SGHRS, CDR2 YFSETQ. V shed 5 bases, J shed 5 bases, and the junction held 2 bases outside the gene matches. The CDR3 length is 12 residues. DNA for the CDR3: TGCGCCAGCAGTACAGGGGGCGACGAGCAGTACTTC. Amino acids: CASSTGGDEQYF.

The chain uses TRBV27 and TRBJ1-1; TRBD1 aligns across 10 bases. V shed 2 bases, J shed 4 bases, and the junction held 7 bases outside the gene matches. The V gene's germline CDR1 is MNHEY and CDR2 SMNVEV (reference sequence). The CDR3 is 16 residues long. Here the CDR3 DNA reads TGTGCCAGCAGTTTAAATCCCAGGGACAGGGGCACTGAAGCTTTCTTT. This encodes CASSLNPRDRGTEAFF.

The gene calls are TRBV5-6 and TRBJ1-4; D is ambiguous. The CDR3 loop spans 15 amino acids. Germline values: CDR1 SGHDT, CDR2 YYEEEE. The germline V and J ends were trimmed by 2 bases and 8 bases, with 16 bases remaining between them. The CDR3 DNA reads TGTGCCAGCAGCTTTTTCAGACAACGGGAGGAAAAACTGTTTTTT. Protein sequence: CASSFFRQREEKLFF. The full variable domain, in which reference TRBV5-6 and TRBJ1-4 provide the parts outside the CDR3, is DAGVTQSPTHLIKTRGQQVTLRCSPKSGHDTVSWYQQALGQGPQFIFQYYEEEERQRGNFPDRFSGHQFPNYSSELNVNALLLGDSALYLCASSFFRQREEKLFFGSGTQLSVL.